The present TCR beta chain was sequenced within a study of blood T cell repertoires in COVID-19. Study-wide background: PBMCs, B-cell-depleted T cells, or T cells provided the cDNA or gDNA that made up the material.

Germline values: CDR1 MRHNA, CDR2 SNTAGT. Trimming at V came to 6 bases and at J to 5 bases, leaving 9 bases not matched to a gene. This CDR3 is built from 15 residues. Some clones are missing from TCRdb's copy, which holds only in-frame ones; the method was immunoSEQ multiplex PCR. Here the sample spans about 190,000 clones, around 86% being singletons. Sequencing used peripheral blood. This sequence originates from a woman aged 40-49 years with acute or convalescent COVID-19. The J gene is TRBJ2-2, the V gene TRBV6-4; 7 positions match TRBD1. The CDR3 region has the DNA TGTGCCAGCAGCCGAACAGGGGACGGAACCGGGGAGCTGTTTTTT. Residues: CASSRTGDGTGELFF.